This T cell receptor beta chain comes out of a study of PD-L1 blockade in urothelial cancer. Study-level information: Atezolizumab, begun by patients in about 2014, was given at 1,200 mg intravenously every 3 weeks.

Each PCR had synthetic TCR analog templates added to it as a spike-in. Generated by immunoSEQ multiplex PCR, the TCRdb table keeps only in-frame clones and is missing some. The data contain approximately 83,000 clones, roughly 80% of them singletons. The sample's time point: peripheral blood 6 weeks after treatment start. General study results and limits: For durable-benefit patients, tumor-associated blood clones expanded more at 3 weeks.

The CDR3 is 14 amino acids. V dropped 4 bases and J dropped 2 bases, with 11 bases sitting between them. CDR1 is SGHRS, CDR2 YFSETQ, per germline. Note on this clone: Its target is not known.

This clonotype was sampled from a man between 65 and 85 years old with urothelial cancer. This material consisted of PBMCs, taken around atezolizumab (anti-PD-L1) treatment. The chain joins TRBV5-1 to TRBJ2-3; maybe TRBD2 (5 bases). CDR3 sequence reads: CASSQLGATDTQYF. CDR3 nucleotide sequence: TGCGCCAGCAGCCAACTAGGTGCCACAGATACGCAGTATTTT. The variable domain in full, completed from reference TRBV5-1 and TRBJ2-3, reads KAGVTQTPRYLIKTRGQQVTLSCSPISGHRSVSWYQQTPGQGLQFLFEYFSETQRNKGNFPGRFSGRQFSNSRSEMNVSTLELGDSALYLCASSQLGATDTQYFGPGTRLTVL.